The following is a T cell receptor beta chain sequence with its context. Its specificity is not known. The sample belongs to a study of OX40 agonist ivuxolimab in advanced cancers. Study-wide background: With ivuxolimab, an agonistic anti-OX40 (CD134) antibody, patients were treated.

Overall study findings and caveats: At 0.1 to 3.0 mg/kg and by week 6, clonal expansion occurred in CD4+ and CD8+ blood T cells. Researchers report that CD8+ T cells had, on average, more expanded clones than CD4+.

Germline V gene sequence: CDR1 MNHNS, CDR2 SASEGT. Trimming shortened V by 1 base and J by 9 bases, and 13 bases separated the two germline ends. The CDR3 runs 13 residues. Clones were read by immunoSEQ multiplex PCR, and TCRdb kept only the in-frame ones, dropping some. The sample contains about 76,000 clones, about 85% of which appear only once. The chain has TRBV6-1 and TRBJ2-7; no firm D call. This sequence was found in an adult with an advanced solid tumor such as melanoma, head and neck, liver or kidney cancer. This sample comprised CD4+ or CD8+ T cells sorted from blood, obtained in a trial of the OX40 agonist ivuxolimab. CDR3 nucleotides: TGTGCCAGCAGTGAAGATAGCAGTTTAGTGCAGTACTTC. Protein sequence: CASSEDSSLVQYF.